The 6 T cell receptor beta chains presented below share a single source sample, sequenced in a study of blood T cell repertoires in COVID-19. Sequencing was performed with immunoSEQ multiplex PCR; in TCRdb, only in-frame clones are kept and a portion is missing. The sample includes some 200,000 clones, 86% seen only once; the top ten take more than 5.5%. Sequenced material: peripheral blood. Every receptor here comes from a man of 80 years or more with acute or convalescent COVID-19.

The V gene is TRBV28, the J gene TRBJ1-6; 8 bases align to TRBD1. CDR1 and CDR2 (germline): MDHEN, SYDVKM. CDR3 size: 16 residues. V lost 4 bases, J lost 3 bases, and 5 bases stayed unmatched. The CDR3 DNA follows: TGTGCCAGCAGTTCTGGCAGGGGGCTCTATAATTCACCCCTCCACTTT. Translating it yields CASSSGRGLYNSPLHF.

V gene TRBV2 combines with J gene TRBJ2-1; the match to TRBD1 covers 12 bases. CDR1 SNHLY and CDR2 FYNNEI come from the germline V gene. There are 14 residues in the CDR3. V shed 5 bases, J shed 12 bases, and the junction held 8 bases outside the gene matches. CDR3 loop: CASSTGTGGGGQFF. The CDR3 bases are TGTGCCAGCAGTACCGGGACAGGGGGCGGTGGGCAGTTCTTC.

V usage is TRBV19 and J usage is TRBJ2-1, with D unresolved. V was pared by 5 bases and J by 10 bases, with 12 bases between. This CDR3 is built from 12 residues. In germline, CDR1 is LNHDA, CDR2 SQIVND (reference sequence). CDR3 in DNA: TGTGCCAGTAGTTCGCCGTTCAGGGAGCAGTTCTTC. Protein sequence: CASSSPFREQFF.

V gene TRBV7-3 combines with J gene TRBJ2-1; tentative D call: TRBD2 (5 bases). Germline V lookup: CDR1 SGHTA, CDR2 FQGTGA. The length of the CDR3 is 14 residues. V was trimmed by 5 bases and J by 0 bases, leaving 8 bases between them. CDR3 amino acids: CASSRDSSYNEQFF. The CDR3 coding sequence is TGTGCCAGCAGCCGGGATTCCTCCTACAATGAGCAGTTCTTC.

The genes are TRBV5-4 and TRBJ2-5; 11 nucleotides align to TRBD2. Trimming at V came to 4 bases and at J to 3 bases, leaving 5 bases not matched to a gene. This CDR3 contains 15 residues. Per the germline V gene, CDR1 is SGHNT and CDR2 is YYREEE (reference sequence). The CDR3 DNA reads as TGTGCCAGCAGCGGGGGACTAGCGGCCGAAGAGACCCAGTACTTC. Its translation: CASSGGLAAEETQYF.

In its sample, this clone was seen once. The chain links TRBV19 to TRBJ2-2; perhaps TRBD2 as D (5 bases). V was shortened by 1 base and J by 6 bases, with 9 bases between the two germline ends. This CDR3 is built from 14 residues. Germline V gene data show CDR1 as LNHDA and CDR2 as SQIVND (reference sequence). CDR3 coding DNA: TGTGCCAGTAGTATAGGGGAGAGGGCCGGGGAGCTGTTTTTT. Amino acids: CASSIGERAGELFF.